This T cell receptor beta chain was found in a study of T cell changes during pregnancy in multiple sclerosis. The length of the CDR3 is 14 residues. The germline gives CDR1 MDHEN, CDR2 SYDVKM. V was pared by 6 bases and J by 4 bases, with 6 bases of the junction left unmatched. Method: immunoSEQ multiplex PCR; TCRdb's copy keeps in-frame clones and lacks some. Among about 49,000 clones listed, over 90% were seen once. The receptor comes from a female donor with multiple sclerosis, enrolled in a pregnancy study. The J gene is TRBJ1-1, the V gene TRBV28, with 9 bases lining up with TRBD1. Material: CD8+ T cells from peripheral blood mononuclear cells, obtained in the first trimester of pregnancy. The CDR3 is CASRPGQGFTEAFF. The CDR3 bases are TGTGCCAGCAGGCCCGGACAGGGGTTCACTGAAGCTTTCTTT.